A single sample gave rise to the 13 T cell receptor beta chains below, sequenced in a study of T cell repertoires in cytomegalovirus infection. One entry per CDR3 protein results from TCRdb running MiXCR on the reads. The sample includes roughly 500,000 distinct CDR3 sequences, 16% of them seen just once. The sample was CD8+ T cells from PBMCs. The receptors originated from a human donor in good health (CMV status not recorded). Some clones in this sample may be carry-over from other donors' samples.

In its sample, this clonotype was seen a few times. The chain couples TRBV2 to TRBJ1-4, with D maybe TRBD1 (5 bases). The ends were cut back, 3 bases at V and 6 bases at J, with 14 bases in the middle. Germline values: CDR1 SNHLY, CDR2 FYNNEI. CDR3 length equals 15 residues. The CDR3 spells CASSDRDAKHEKLFF. The CDR3 nucleotides read TGTGCCAGCAGTGACCGGGACGCCAAGCATGAAAAACTGTTTTTT.

The chain uses TRBV20-1 and TRBJ1-5, with 7 bases identical to TRBD1. Germline values: CDR1 DFQATT, CDR2 SNEGSKA (reference sequence). Unmatched junction bases numbered 7, after V lost 0 bases and J lost 2 bases. The CDR3 is 16 residues long. CDR3: CSARDRQGGRNQPQHF. In nucleotides, the CDR3 is TGCAGTGCTAGAGATCGACAGGGTGGCCGCAATCAGCCCCAGCATTTT.

Many counts were recorded for this clonotype. The rearrangement uses TRBV7-9 and TRBJ2-4; TRBD2 matches 10 bases. Trimming cost V 4 bases and J 6 bases; bases outside gene matches: 12. Germline CDR1 SEHNR, CDR2 FQNEAQ (reference sequence). The CDR3 extends over 17 amino acids. CDR3 nucleotide sequence: TGTGCCAGCAGCTCCTCGCGAGCGGGAGGGCCAGGAAACATTCAGTACTTC. Translation: CASSSSRAGGPGNIQYF. Complete variable domain (other parts from reference TRBV7-9 and TRBJ2-4): DTGVSQNPRHKITKRGQNVTFRCDPISEHNRLYWYRQTLGQGPEFLTYFQNEAQLEKSRLLSDRFSAERPKGSFSTLEIQRTEQGDSAMYLCASSSSRAGGPGNIQYFGAGTRLSVL.

At least ten counts were recorded for this clonotype. The chain combines TRBV4-1 with TRBJ2-1; 10 bases align to TRBD2. CDR3 length equals 17 residues. In germline, CDR1 is MGHRA, CDR2 YSYEKL. V lost 0 bases to trimming and J lost 6 bases; unmatched junction nucleotides: 8. Here the CDR3 DNA reads TGCGCCAGCAGCCAAGATCTCACGGGACTAGCGAGCAATGAGCAGTTCTTC. Translating gives CASSQDLTGLASNEQFF.

This clonotype has only a few counts. The CDR3 nucleotides read TGTGCCAGCAGTTATACGACAAACCTTTATGGCTACACCTTC. This sequence encodes CASSYTTNLYGYTF. V usage is TRBV6-5 and J usage is TRBJ1-2; D gene ambiguous. This CDR3 has 14 amino acids. CDR1 MNHEY and CDR2 SVGAGI come from the germline V gene. The V end lost 3 bases, the J end lost 5 bases, and 13 bases lay between the germline ends.

This clonotype appeared many times. This chain connects TRBV6-1 to TRBJ2-1, with a possible D match to TRBD2 (7 bases). Germline values: CDR1 MNHNS, CDR2 SASEGT. V lost 4 bases and J lost 7, with 14 bases in between. The CDR3 totals 14 residues. CDR3 residues: CASSARGARNEQFF. In nucleotides, the CDR3 is TGTGCCAGCAGTGCTCGGGGGGCCAGGAATGAGCAGTTCTTC.

The table lists this clonotype with a few counts. The V call is TRBV10-3, the J call TRBJ1-1; D gene unclear. CDR1 is ENHRY and CDR2 is SYGVKD in the germline V gene. V was cut by 6 bases and J by 7 bases, with 9 bases left in between. CDR3 size: 11 residues. For the CDR3, the DNA is TGTGCCATCAGAGTCGGTATTGAAGCTTTCTTT. Translating gives CAIRVGIEAFF.

To note about this clonotype: A clone one base away is much larger, so this may be a read error. V and J are TRBV6-5 and TRBJ1-2; weak D call: TRBD1 (6 bases). Germline V CDR1 and CDR2: MNHEY, SVGAGI. Deletions cut 1 base from V and 5 bases from J, with 11 bases between. This CDR3 has 14 amino acids. In DNA form, the CDR3 reads TGTGCCAGCAGTTACTACCAGGGGAAATATGGCTACACCTTC. Its translation is CASSYYQGKYGYTF.

This clonotype has a count of ten or more. This chain links TRBV28 with TRBJ2-1; D is ambiguous. Trimming removed 8 bases from V and 4 bases from J, with 15 bases in between. The CDR3 sequence is 14 residues long. Germline V gives CDR1 MDHEN, CDR2 SYDVKM. As DNA, the CDR3 is TGTGCCAGCCGAGACGCTAGGAGTTACAATGAGCAGTTCTTC. This translates into CASRDARSYNEQFF. Together with reference TRBV28 and TRBJ2-1, the CDR3 gives the full variable domain: DVKVTQSSRYLVKRTGEKVFLECVQDMDHENMFWYRQDPGLGLRLIYFSYDVKMKEKGDIPEGYSVSREKKERFSLILESASTNQTSMYLCASRDARSYNEQFFGPGTRLTVL.

This clonotype was picked up many times. The chain employs TRBV7-8 and TRBJ2-1; D may be TRBD2 (5 bases). Germline V gene lookup returns CDR1 SGHVS and CDR2 FQNEAQ. The V and J ends lost 0 bases and 6 bases respectively, with 15 bases between them. The CDR3 totals 16 residues. CDR3: CASSLATAAAVNEQFF. CDR3 DNA sequence: TGTGCCAGCAGCTTAGCCACAGCGGCGGCAGTCAATGAGCAGTTCTTC. Full variable domain (rest looked up from reference TRBV7-8 and TRBJ2-1): GAGVSQSPRYKVAKRGQDVALRCDPISGHVSLFWYQQALGQGPEFLTYFQNEAQLDKSGLPSDRFFAERPEGSVSTLKIQRTQQEDSAVYLCASSLATAAAVNEQFFGPGTRLTVL.

This clonotype was seen repeatedly, ten times or more. J is TRBJ2-1 and V is TRBV7-2, with D hard to call. The germline V and J ends were trimmed by 1 base and 1 base, with 8 bases remaining between them. This CDR3 is 15 amino acids long. Germline V gene sequence: CDR1 SGHTA, CDR2 FQGNSA. CDR3 bases: TGTGCCAGCAGCTTAGTAGCCCCGTCCTACAATGAGCAGTTCTTC. Protein sequence: CASSLVAPSYNEQFF.

The J gene is TRBJ2-1, the V gene TRBV28, with D possibly being TRBD1 or TRBD2 (5 bases each). The CDR3 runs to 15 residues. Deletions cut 2 bases from V and 6 bases from J, with 14 bases between. The germline V gene encodes CDR1 MDHEN and CDR2 SYDVKM. CDR3 in amino acids: CASSLPPTGGNEQFF. The CDR3, as DNA: TGTGCCAGCAGTTTACCCCCAACTGGGGGCAATGAGCAGTTCTTC.

The chain links TRBV12-3 or TRBV12-4 to TRBJ2-7; 8 bases fit TRBD1. V lost 6 bases to trimming and J lost 5 bases; unmatched junction nucleotides: 9. CDR3 length: 14 amino acids. As DNA, the CDR3 is TGTGCCAGCAGCACGGACAGGGCGATCCACGAGCAGTACTTC. Translating it yields CASSTDRAIHEQYF.